This T cell receptor (beta chain) emerged from a study of control samples from healthy donors and cancer patients. Method: immunoSEQ multiplex PCR; TCRdb's copy keeps in-frame clones and lacks some. There are about 79,000 clones in the sample; roughly 93% occur only once, and roughly 1.2% lies in the top ten. Germline CDR1 and CDR2: MDHEN and SYDVKM. V shed 5 bases and J 6 bases; nucleotides not matched to a gene: 8. This CDR3 region has 15 residues. Sequences were obtained from PBMCs. The V gene is TRBV28, the J gene TRBJ1-5, with 9 bases matching TRBD1. The sequence derives from a woman aged 40 to 49 with lung cancer. CDR3 nucleotides: TGTGCCAGCAGTGGAGGACAGGGGTCCAGTCAGCCCCAGCATTTT. Its translation is CASSGGQGSSQPQHF.